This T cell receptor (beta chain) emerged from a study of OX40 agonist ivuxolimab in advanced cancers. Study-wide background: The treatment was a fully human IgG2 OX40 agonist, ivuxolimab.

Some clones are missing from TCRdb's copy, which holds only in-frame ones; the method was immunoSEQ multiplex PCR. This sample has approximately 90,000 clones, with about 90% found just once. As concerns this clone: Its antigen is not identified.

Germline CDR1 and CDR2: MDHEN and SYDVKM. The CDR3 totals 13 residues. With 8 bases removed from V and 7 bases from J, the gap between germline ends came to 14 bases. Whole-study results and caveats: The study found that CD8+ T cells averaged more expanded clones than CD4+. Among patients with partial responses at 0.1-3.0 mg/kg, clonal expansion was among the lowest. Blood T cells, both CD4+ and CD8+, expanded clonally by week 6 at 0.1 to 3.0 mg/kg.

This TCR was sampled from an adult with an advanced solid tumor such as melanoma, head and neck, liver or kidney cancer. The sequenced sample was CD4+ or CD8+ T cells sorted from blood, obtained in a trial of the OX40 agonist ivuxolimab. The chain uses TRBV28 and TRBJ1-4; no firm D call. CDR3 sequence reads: CASERVRREKLFF. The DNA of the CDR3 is TGTGCCAGCGAGAGGGTACGGCGTGAAAAACTGTTTTTT.